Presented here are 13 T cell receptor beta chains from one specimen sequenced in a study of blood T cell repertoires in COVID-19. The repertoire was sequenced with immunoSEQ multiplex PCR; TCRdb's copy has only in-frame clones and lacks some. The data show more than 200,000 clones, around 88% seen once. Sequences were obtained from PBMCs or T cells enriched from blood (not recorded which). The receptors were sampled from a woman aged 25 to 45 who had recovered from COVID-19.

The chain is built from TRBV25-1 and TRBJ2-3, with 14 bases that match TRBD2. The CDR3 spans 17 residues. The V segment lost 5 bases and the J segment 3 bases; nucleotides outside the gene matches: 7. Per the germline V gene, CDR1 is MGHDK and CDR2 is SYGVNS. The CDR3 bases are TGTGCCAGCAGTCAGGGACTAGCGGGAGAGGGAACAGATACGCAGTATTTT. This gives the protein CASSQGLAGEGTDTQYF. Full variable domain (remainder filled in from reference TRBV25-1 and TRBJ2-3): EADIYQTPRYLVIGTGKKITLECSQTMGHDKMYWYQQDPGMELHLIHYSYGVNSTEKGDLSSESTVSRIRTEHFPLTLESARPSHTSQYLCASSQGLAGEGTDTQYFGPGTRLTVL.

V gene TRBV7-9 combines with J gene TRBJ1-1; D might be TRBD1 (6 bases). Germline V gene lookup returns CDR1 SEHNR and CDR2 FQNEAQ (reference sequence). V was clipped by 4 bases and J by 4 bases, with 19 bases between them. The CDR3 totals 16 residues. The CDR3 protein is CASSSQGRGLRTEAFF. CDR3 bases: TGTGCCAGCAGCTCACAGGGACGGGGCTTGCGCACTGAAGCTTTCTTT. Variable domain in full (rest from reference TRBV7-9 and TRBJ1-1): DTGVSQNPRHKITKRGQNVTFRCDPISEHNRLYWYRQTLGQGPEFLTYFQNEAQLEKSRLLSDRFSAERPKGSFSTLEIQRTEQGDSAMYLCASSSQGRGLRTEAFFGQGTRLTVV.

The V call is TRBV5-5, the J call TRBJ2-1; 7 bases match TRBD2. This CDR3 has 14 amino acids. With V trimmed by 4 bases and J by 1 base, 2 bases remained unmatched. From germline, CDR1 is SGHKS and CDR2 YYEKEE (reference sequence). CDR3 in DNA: TGTGCCAGCAGCCTAGCGGATTCCTACAATGAGCAGTTCTTC. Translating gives CASSLADSYNEQFF.

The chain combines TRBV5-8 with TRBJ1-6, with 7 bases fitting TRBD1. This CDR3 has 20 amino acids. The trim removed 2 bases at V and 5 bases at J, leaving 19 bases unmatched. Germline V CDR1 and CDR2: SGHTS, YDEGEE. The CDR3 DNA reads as TGTGCCAGCAGCTTCAGTTATGGACAGGACAGCTCAGGGGATAATTCACCCCTCCACTTT. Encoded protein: CASSFSYGQDSSGDNSPLHF. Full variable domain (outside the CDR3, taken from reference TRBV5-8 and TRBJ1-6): EAGVTQSPTHLIKTRGQQATLRCSPISGHTSVYWYQQALGLGLQFLLWYDEGEERNRGNFPPRFSGRQFPNYSSELNVNALELEDSALYLCASSFSYGQDSSGDNSPLHFGNGTRLTVT.

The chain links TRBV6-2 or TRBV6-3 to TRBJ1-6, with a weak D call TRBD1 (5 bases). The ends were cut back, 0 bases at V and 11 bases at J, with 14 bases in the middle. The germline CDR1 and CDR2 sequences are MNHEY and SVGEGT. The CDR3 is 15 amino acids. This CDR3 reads CASSYSTAGNPPLHF. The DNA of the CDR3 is TGTGCCAGCAGTTACTCGACGGCAGGGAATCCACCCCTCCACTTT.

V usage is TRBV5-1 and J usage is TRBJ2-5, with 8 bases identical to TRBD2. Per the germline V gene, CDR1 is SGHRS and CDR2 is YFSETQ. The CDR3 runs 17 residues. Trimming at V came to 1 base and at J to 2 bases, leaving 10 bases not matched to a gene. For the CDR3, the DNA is TGCGCCAGCAGCTTGTTGCGAACTAGCGGAACTCAAGAGACCCAGTACTTC. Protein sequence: CASSLLRTSGTQETQYF.

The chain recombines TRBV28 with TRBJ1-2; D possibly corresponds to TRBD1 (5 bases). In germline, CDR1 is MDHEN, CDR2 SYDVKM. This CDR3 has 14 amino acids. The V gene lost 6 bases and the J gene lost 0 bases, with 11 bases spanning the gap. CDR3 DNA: TGTGCCAGCAGCCAGCAAGGGGCTAACTATGGCTACACCTTC. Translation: CASSQQGANYGYTF.

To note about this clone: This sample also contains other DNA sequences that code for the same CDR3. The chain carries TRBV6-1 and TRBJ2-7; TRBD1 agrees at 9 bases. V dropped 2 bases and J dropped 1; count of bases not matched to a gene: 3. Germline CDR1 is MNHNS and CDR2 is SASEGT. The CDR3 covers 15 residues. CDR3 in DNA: TGTGCCAGCAGTGAACGAGGGACAGGGTCCTACGAGCAGTACTTC. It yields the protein CASSERGTGSYEQYF.

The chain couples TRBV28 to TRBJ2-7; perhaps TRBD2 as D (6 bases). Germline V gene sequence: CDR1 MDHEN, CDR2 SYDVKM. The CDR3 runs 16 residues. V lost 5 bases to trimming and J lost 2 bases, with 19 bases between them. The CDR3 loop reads CASSQKRGLPTYEQYF. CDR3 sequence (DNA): TGTGCCAGCAGTCAGAAACGAGGACTACCTACCTACGAGCAGTACTTC.

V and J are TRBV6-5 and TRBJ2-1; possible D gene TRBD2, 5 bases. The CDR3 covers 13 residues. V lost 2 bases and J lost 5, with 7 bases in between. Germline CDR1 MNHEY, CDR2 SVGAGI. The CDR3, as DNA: TGTGCCAGCAGTTACGCCGGGAACAATGAGCAGTTCTTC. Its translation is CASSYAGNNEQFF.

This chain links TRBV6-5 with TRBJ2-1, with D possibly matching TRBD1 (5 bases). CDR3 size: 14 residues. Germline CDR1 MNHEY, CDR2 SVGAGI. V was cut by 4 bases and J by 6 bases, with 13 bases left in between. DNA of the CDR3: TGTGCCAGCAGTTGGAGTAGACAGTCCAATGAGCAGTTCTTC. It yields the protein CASSWSRQSNEQFF.

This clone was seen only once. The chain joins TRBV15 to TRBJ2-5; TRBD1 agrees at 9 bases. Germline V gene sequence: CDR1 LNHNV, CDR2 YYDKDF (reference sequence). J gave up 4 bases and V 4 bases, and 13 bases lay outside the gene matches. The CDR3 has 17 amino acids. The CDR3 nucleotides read TGTGCCACCAGCACCCTAACCCCAGGGACAGGGACAGAGACCCAGTACTTC. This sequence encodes CATSTLTPGTGTETQYF.

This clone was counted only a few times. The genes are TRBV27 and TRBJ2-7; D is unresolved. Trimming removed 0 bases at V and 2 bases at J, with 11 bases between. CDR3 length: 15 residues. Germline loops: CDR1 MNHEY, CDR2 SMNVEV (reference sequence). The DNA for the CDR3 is TGTGCCAGCAGTTTATCTCTTTTTTTAGCCTACGAGCAGTACTTC. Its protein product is CASSLSLFLAYEQYF.